The table lists the clone carrying this T cell receptor (beta chain) with a few counts. The target antigen is unknown. The sequence runs out 3 residues before the end of the CDR3; the remainder is reconstructed from the germline J gene. This record belongs to a study of T cell clonality in common variable immunodeficiency. Findings and caveats of the study: Reportedly, TCR beta sequences from common variable immunodeficiency showed fewer deletions and N-nucleotide insertions. CVID subjects showed higher TCRbeta clonality than healthy controls.

Trimming cost V 3 bases and J 2 bases; bases outside gene matches: 4. The germline V gene has CDR1 SGHTA and CDR2 FQGTGA. The CDR3 spans 15 residues. CVID meant reduced serum IgG, IgA and/or IgM plus specific antibody deficiency. The table came from immunoSEQ multiplex PCR; TCRdb's copy has only in-frame clones and leaves some out. The sample shows fewer than 40,000 clones, none of them appearing just once. The gene calls are TRBV7-3 and TRBJ2-1, with TRBD2 matching over 7 bases. The origin of this receptor is a human donor with common variable immunodeficiency. The sample was peripheral blood mononuclear cells. CDR3 protein: CASSFSGGPYNEQFF. The sequenced CDR3 bases are TGTGCCAGCAGCTTCTCGGGGGGACCCTACAATGAG.